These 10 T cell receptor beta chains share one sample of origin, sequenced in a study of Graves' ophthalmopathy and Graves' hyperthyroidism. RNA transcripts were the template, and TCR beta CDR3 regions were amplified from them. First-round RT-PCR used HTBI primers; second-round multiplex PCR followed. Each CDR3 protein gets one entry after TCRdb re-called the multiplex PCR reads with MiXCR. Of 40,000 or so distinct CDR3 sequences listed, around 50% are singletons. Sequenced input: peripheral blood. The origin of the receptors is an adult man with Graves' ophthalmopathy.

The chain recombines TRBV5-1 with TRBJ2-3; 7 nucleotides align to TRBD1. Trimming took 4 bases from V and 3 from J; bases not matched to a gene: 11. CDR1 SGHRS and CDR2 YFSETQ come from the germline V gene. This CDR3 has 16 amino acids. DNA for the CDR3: TGCGCCAGCAGCAGAGTCGGGACAGCGGATACAGATACGCAGTATTTT. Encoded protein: CASSRVGTADTDTQYF.

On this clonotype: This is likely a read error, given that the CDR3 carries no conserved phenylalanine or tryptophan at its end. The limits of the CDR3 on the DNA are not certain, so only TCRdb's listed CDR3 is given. The chain's CDR3 is CASSLARVAG. The chain recombines TRBV7-6 with TRBJ2-7; the table's D call, TRBD2, has no DNA check behind it. In germline, CDR1 is SGHVS, CDR2 FNYEAQ. The CDR3 numbers 10 amino acids, ends counted.

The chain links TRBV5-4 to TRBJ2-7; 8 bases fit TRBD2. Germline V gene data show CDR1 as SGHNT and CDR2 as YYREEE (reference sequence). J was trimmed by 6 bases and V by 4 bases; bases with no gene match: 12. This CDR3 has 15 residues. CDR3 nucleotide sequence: TGTGCCAGCAGCATGCCGGGACTAGTGGGTGGCGAGCAGTACTTC. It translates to CASSMPGLVGGEQYF.

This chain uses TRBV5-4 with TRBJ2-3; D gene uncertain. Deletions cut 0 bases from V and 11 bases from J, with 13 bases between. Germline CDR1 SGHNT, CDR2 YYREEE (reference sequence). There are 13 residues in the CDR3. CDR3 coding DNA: TGTGCCAGCAGCTTGGCGAGTTACAATGAGCAGTATTTT. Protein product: CASSLASYNEQYF.

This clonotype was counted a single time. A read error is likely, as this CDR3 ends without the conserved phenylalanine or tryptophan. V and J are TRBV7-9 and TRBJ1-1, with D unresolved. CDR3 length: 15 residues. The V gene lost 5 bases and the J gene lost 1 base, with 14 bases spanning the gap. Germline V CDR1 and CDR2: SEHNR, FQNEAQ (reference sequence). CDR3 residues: CASSQGGPENTEAFS. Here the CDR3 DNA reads TGTGCCAGCAGCCAAGGAGGACCAGAGAACACTGAAGCTTTCTCT.

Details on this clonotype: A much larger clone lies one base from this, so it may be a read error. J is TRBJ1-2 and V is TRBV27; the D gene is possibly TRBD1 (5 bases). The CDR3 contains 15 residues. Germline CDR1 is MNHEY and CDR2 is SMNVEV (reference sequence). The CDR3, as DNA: TGTGCCATCAGTCCCTACAGGACGTTGAACTATGGCTACACCTTC. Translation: CAISPYRTLNYGYTF.

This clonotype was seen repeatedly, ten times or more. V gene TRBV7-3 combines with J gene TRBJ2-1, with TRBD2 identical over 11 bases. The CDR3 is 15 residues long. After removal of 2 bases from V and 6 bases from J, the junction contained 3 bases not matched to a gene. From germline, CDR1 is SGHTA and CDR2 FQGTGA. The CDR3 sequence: CASSLPSGGFNEQFF. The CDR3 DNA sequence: TGTGCCAGCAGCTTACCTAGCGGGGGGTTCAATGAGCAGTTCTTC.

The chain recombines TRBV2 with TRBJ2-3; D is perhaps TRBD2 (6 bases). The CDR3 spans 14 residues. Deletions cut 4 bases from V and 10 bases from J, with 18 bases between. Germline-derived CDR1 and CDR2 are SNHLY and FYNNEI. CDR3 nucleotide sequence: TGTGCCAGCAGTGGACTAGGTTCGGCGGTGGCGCAGTATTTT. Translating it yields CASSGLGSAVAQYF.

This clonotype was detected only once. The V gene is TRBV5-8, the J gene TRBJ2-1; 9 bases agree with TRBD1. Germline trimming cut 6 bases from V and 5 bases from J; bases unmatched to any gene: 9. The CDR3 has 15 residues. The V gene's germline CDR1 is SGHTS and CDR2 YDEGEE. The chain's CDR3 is CASKSGTGRNNEQFF. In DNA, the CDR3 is TGTGCCAGCAAATCCGGGACAGGGAGGAACAATGAGCAGTTCTTC.

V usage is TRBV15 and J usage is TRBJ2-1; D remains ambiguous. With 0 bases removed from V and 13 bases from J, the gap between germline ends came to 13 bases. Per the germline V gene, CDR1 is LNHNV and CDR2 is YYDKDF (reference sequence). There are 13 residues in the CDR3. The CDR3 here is CATSRDRSSPQFF. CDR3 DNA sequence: TGTGCCACCAGCAGAGATCGGAGCAGCCCACAGTTCTTC.